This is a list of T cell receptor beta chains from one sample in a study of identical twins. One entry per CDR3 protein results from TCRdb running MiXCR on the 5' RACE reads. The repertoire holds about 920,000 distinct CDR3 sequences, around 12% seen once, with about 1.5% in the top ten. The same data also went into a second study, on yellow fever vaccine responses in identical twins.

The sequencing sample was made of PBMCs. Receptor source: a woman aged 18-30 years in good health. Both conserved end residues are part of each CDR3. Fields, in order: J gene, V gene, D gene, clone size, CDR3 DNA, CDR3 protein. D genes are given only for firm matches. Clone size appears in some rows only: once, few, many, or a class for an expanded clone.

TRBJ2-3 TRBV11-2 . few TGTGCCAGCAGCCCTCTGGGCGTCTCTCCCGGTACGCAGTATTTT CASSPLGVSPGTQYF
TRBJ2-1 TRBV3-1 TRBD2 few TGTGCCAGCAGCTTCGGACTAGCGGGGGACAAGCAGTTCTTC CASSFGLAGDKQFF
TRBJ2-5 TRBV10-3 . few TGTGCCATCAGTGAGACTTTAGGAAACCAAGAGACCCAGTACTTC CAISETLGNQETQYF
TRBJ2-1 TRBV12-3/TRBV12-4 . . TGTGCCAGCAGTTCTCAACATAGCTCCTACAATGAGCAGTTCTTC CASSSQHSSYNEQFF
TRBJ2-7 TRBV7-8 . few TGTGCCAGCAGCTTAGGGCAGCAACTATGGGGCGAGCAGTACTTC CASSLGQQLWGEQYF
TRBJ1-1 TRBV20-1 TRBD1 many TGCAGTGCTGCCCAGGGGGTTGGCACTGAAGCTTTCTTT CSAAQGVGTEAFF
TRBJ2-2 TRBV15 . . TGTGCCACCAGCAGAGAGGCTAGTTTTCCCACCGGGGAGCTGTTTTTT CATSREASFPTGELFF
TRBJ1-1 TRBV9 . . TGTGCCAGCAGCGTGGGGGGCTCGGGAAACGCTGAAGCTTTCTTT CASSVGGSGNAEAFF
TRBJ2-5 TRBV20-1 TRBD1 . TGCAGTGCTAGAAGACTGGGACAGTCAGGACCCCAGGAGACCCAGTACTTC CSARRLGQSGPQETQYF
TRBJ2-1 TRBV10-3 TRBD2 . TGTGCCATCAGTTTAGCGGGAGTAAATGAGCAGTTCTTC CAISLAGVNEQFF
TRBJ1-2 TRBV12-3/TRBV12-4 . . TGTGCCAGCAGTTTGTTGGTATCAGAAGGCTACACCTTC CASSLLVSEGYTF
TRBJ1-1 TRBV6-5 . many TGTGCCAGCAGTTACATATGGGGTGGCACTGAAGCTTTCTTT CASSYIWGGTEAFF
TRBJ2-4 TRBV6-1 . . TGTGCCAGCAGCCTAGAACAGGGTTCCCCAAAAAACATTCAGTACTTC CASSLEQGSPKNIQYF
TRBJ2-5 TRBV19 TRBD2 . TGTGCCAGTAGCTTAGTCCATAGCGGGGGGGCTGGAGAGACCCAGTACTTC CASSLVHSGGAGETQYF
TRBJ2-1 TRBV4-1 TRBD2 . TGCGCCAGCAGCCAAGGTCGGCGGGAGGTATTTGAGCAGTTCTTC CASSQGRREVFEQFF
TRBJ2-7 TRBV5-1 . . TGCGCCAGCAGCCCCGGCCATATCTCCTACGAGCAGTACTTC CASSPGHISYEQYF
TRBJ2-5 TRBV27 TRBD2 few TGTGCCAGCAGTTTATCGATGGGGGCGGGAGGGCCAAAGACCCAGTACTTC CASSLSMGAGGPKTQYF
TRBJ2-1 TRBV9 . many TGTGCCAGCAGCGTAGAACCCCTAGGTCAGGGCAATGAGCAGTTCTTC CASSVEPLGQGNEQFF
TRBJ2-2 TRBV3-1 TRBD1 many TGTGCCAGCAGCCCCCGACAGGGGTTTAACACCGGGGAGCTGTTTTTT CASSPRQGFNTGELFF
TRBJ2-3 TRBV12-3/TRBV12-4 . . TGTGCCAGCAGGGGGTGGCAAAGGGGAGATACGCAGTATTTT CASRGWQRGDTQYF
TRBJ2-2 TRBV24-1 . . TGTGCCACCAGTGATTTTGCGGGTCACACCGGGGAGCTGTTTTTT CATSDFAGHTGELFF
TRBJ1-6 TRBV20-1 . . TGCAGTGCAGACGACGGGAGCTCCTATAATTCACCCCTCCACTTT CSADDGSSYNSPLHF
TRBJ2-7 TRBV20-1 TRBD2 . TGCAGTGCTAGACTAGCGGGGAACTACGAGCAGTACTTC CSARLAGNYEQYF
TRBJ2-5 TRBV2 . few TGTGCCAGCAGACCCGGGGTTGAGACCCAGTACTTC CASRPGVETQYF
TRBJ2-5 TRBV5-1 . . TGCGCCAGCAGCTTGACCCCGGAAAGGGATACACAAGAGACCCAGTACTTC CASSLTPERDTQETQYF
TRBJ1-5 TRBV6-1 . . TGTGCCAGCAGGGACCCGGACAGAACCCAGCCCCAGCATTTT CASRDPDRTQPQHF
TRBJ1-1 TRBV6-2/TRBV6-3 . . TGTGCCAGCAGTTACGGTAACAGGCTACTAATGGGAACTGAAGCTTTCTTT CASSYGNRLLMGTEAFF
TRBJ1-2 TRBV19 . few TGTGCCAGTAGTGCGAGAATTTGGGGCGCTGACTATGGCTACACCTTC CASSARIWGADYGYTF
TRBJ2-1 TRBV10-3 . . TGTGCCATCAGTGAGTCGGGGGGCCCTTTTTACAATGAGCAGTTCTTC CAISESGGPFYNEQFF
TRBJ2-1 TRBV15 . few TGTGCCACCAGCAGAGATAGGGACTCCAATGAGCAGTTCTTC CATSRDRDSNEQFF
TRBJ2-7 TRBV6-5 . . TGTGCCAGCAGTTACTCGGAGGGTCAGGCCTACGAGCAGTACTTC CASSYSEGQAYEQYF
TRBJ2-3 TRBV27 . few TGTGCCAGCAGTCAAGCGGCGGGGTTTGCAGATACGCAGTATTTT CASSQAAGFADTQYF
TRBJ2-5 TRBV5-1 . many TGCGCCAGCAGCTTGGGGGGGGTACAAGAGACCCAGTACTTC CASSLGGVQETQYF
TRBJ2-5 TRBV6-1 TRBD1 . TGTGCCAGCAGATGGGACAGGGGCTCCGAGACCCAGTACTTC CASRWDRGSETQYF
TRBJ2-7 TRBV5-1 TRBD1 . TGCGCCAGCAGCTTGAATCCGGGACAGGGTGCTTCTGAGCAGTACTTC CASSLNPGQGASEQYF